This is a list of T cell receptor beta chains from one sample in a study of CD8 T cells in ankylosing spondylitis. TCRdb fed the 5' RACE reads into MiXCR, producing one record per CDR3 protein. The table includes some 250,000 distinct CDR3 sequences, 20% to 30% detected once. The sequenced sample consisted of blood, either unsorted or a sorted T cell fraction (not recorded which). These receptors came from a male donor with ankylosing spondylitis or in good health (not recorded which). Each CDR3 is given with its conserved first and last residue. D genes are given only for firm matches. Size values are once, few and many counts, or a class for expanded clones, and some rows have none.

clone_size	v_call	j_call	d_call	cdr3_aa	cdr3_nt
few	TRBV5-5	TRBJ2-5	NA	CASSFGALGKKETQYF	TGTGCCAGCAGCTTTGGGGCACTGGGGAAGAAAGAGACCCAGTACTTC
many	TRBV12-3/TRBV12-4	TRBJ1-4	NA	CASSLRGEKLFF	TGTGCCAGCAGTTTAAGGGGTGAAAAACTGTTTTTT
few	TRBV20-1	TRBJ2-3	NA	CSASRWGTTDTQYF	TGCAGTGCTAGTAGGTGGGGAACCACAGATACGCAGTATTTT
many	TRBV9	TRBJ2-5	TRBD2	CASSVAGGLQYF	TGTGCCAGCAGCGTAGCGGGGGGGCTTCAGTACTTC
many	TRBV12-3/TRBV12-4	TRBJ2-7	TRBD1	CASSPGQGTYEQYF	TGTGCCAGCAGCCCGGGACAGGGAACCTACGAGCAGTACTTC
NA	TRBV12-3/TRBV12-4	TRBJ2-2	NA	CATEDTVTGELFF	TGTGCCACCGAGGACACCGTAACCGGGGAGCTGTTTTTT
NA	TRBV24-1	TRBJ1-1	TRBD1	CATGDREDTEAFF	TGTGCCACCGGAGACAGGGAGGACACTGAAGCTTTCTTT
once	TRBV12-2	TRBJ2-3	NA	CASRLAGLPGQGLLGLEQDTQYF	TGTGCAAGTCGCTTAGCGGGGTTGCCGGGACAGGGGCTTTTGGGACTAGAGCAGGATACGCAGTATTTT
NA	TRBV5-1	TRBJ2-3	NA	CASSLRGTFADTQYF	TGCGCCAGCAGCTTGCGGGGGACATTCGCAGATACGCAGTATTTT
many	TRBV20-1	TRBJ1-2	NA	CSARGSGRRGGYTF	TGCAGTGCTAGAGGATCAGGGAGGCGTGGAGGCTACACCTTC
few	TRBV20-1	TRBJ1-5	TRBD1	CSALGQLDNQPQHF	TGCAGTGCCCTGGGACAGCTGGACAATCAGCCCCAGCATTTT
many	TRBV20-1	TRBJ1-5	NA	CSAGREYSNQPQHF	TGCAGTGCTGGGCGAGAATATAGCAATCAGCCCCAGCATTTT
few	TRBV20-1	TRBJ2-1	NA	CSAPRGGSAQTGVNEQFF	TGCAGTGCTCCCAGGGGGGGTAGTGCGCAAACCGGGGTGAATGAGCAGTTCTTC
NA	TRBV25-1	TRBJ1-1	NA	CASRGEVKVNTEAFF	TGTGCCAGCAGGGGGGAAGTGAAAGTGAACACTGAAGCTTTCTTT
NA	TRBV28	TRBJ1-3	NA	CATIGNTIYF	TGTGCCACCATTGGAAACACCATATATTTT
NA	TRBV2	TRBJ2-3	TRBD1	CARRLRTGGLGRTDTQYF	TGTGCCCGCAGATTAAGGACAGGGGGGCTGGGGCGGACAGATACGCAGTATTTT
few	TRBV20-1	TRBJ1-5	NA	CSAGERSGAAGNQPQHF	TGCAGTGCTGGAGAGAGGTCAGGGGCGGCGGGCAATCAGCCCCAGCATTTT
once	TRBV20-1	TRBJ2-5	TRBD2	CSAYRASGGETQYF	TGCAGTGCGTACCGCGCTAGCGGGGGGGAGACCCAGTACTTC
few	TRBV10-2	TRBJ2-2	NA	CASSDMTRQAWELFF	TGCGCCAGCAGTGACATGACAAGACAGGCCTGGGAGCTGTTTTTT
few	TRBV6-6	TRBJ2-7	NA	CASSYSRVYEQYF	TGTGCCAGCAGTTACTCCAGGGTCTACGAGCAGTACTTC
many	TRBV12-3/TRBV12-4	TRBJ2-5	NA	CASGLTAKETQYF	TGTGCCAGCGGACTGACAGCGAAAGAGACCCAGTACTTC
many	TRBV10-3	TRBJ2-3	NA	CAISANSASTDTQYF	TGTGCCATCAGTGCGAATTCCGCCTCCACAGATACGCAGTATTTT
NA	TRBV20-1	TRBJ1-1	NA	CSALGGQMNTEAFF	TGCAGTGCACTGGGTGGACAAATGAACACTGAAGCTTTCTTT
many	TRBV6-1	TRBJ2-3	NA	CASSTSWGTDTQYF	TGTGCCAGCAGCACTTCCTGGGGCACAGATACGCAGTATTTT
many	TRBV6-4	TRBJ2-2	NA	CASRLQDSTGELFF	TGTGCCAGCCGCCTCCAGGATTCGACCGGGGAGCTGTTTTTT
NA	TRBV20-1	TRBJ2-6	NA	CSAYRWSSGANVLTF	TGCAGTGCTTATCGTTGGAGCTCTGGGGCCAACGTCCTGACTTTC
few	TRBV20-1	TRBJ1-2	TRBD1	CSANPTGLRSGYTF	TGCAGTGCCAACCCGACAGGGCTACGGTCTGGCTACACCTTC
NA	TRBV27	TRBJ1-5	NA	CASSFGGRGNQPQHF	TGTGCCAGCAGTTTTGGGGGGAGAGGCAATCAGCCCCAGCATTTT
many	TRBV5-1	TRBJ2-7	NA	CASSLVAGGPSYEQYF	TGCGCCAGCAGCTTGGTTGCAGGGGGGCCCTCCTACGAGCAGTACTTC
few	TRBV7-9	TRBJ2-1	NA	CASSLRLVDEQFF	TGTGCCAGCAGCTTACGACTAGTCGATGAGCAGTTCTTC
NA	TRBV4-1	TRBJ1-1	NA	CASSRDPNTEAFF	TGCGCCAGCAGCCGTGACCCGAACACTGAAGCTTTCTTT
many	TRBV11-2	TRBJ1-2	NA	CASSLDWAGNYGYTF	TGTGCCAGCAGCTTAGATTGGGCCGGAAACTATGGCTACACCTTC
NA	TRBV19	TRBJ2-2	NA	CASRRRRTGELFF	TGTGCCAGTAGGAGGAGGCGTACCGGGGAGCTGTTTTTT
NA	TRBV6-1	TRBJ2-7	NA	CASVARDSRSYEQYF	TGTGCCAGTGTTGCCCGGGACTCCCGCTCCTACGAGCAGTACTTC
many	TRBV7-9	TRBJ1-5	TRBD1	CASSLGTGGHQPQHF	TGTGCCAGCAGCTTAGGGACAGGGGGCCACCAGCCCCAGCATTTT
NA	TRBV4-1	TRBJ2-2	NA	CASSQGAGARVGELFF	TGCGCCAGCAGCCAAGGGGCAGGGGCTAGAGTCGGGGAGCTGTTTTTT
many	TRBV10-2	TRBJ2-7	NA	CASRAGQGSGYEQYF	TGCGCCAGCAGGGCGGGGCAGGGCTCGGGGTACGAGCAGTACTTC
NA	TRBV25-1	TRBJ2-1	NA	CASSEGRYNEQFF	TGTGCCAGCAGTGAAGGCAGGTACAATGAGCAGTTCTTC
few	TRBV29-1	TRBJ1-1	NA	CSVLPRRTNTEAFF	TGCAGCGTTCTTCCCAGGAGAACGAACACTGAAGCTTTCTTT
NA	TRBV5-1	TRBJ2-5	NA	CASTYRAGGGETQYF	TGCGCCAGCACTTATCGAGCGGGCGGCGGGGAGACCCAGTACTTC